Listed below are T cell receptor beta chains from one sample, sequenced in a study of blood T cell repertoires in COVID-19. Profiling relied on immunoSEQ multiplex PCR, and the TCRdb table lists in-frame clones only, not all of them. The sample lists about 81,000 clones; approximately 80% were seen once. Sequenced sample: peripheral blood. These receptors were obtained from a human donor in a cohort sampled during active COVID-19. CDR3s include the opening cysteine and the closing phenylalanine or tryptophan. The order of the fields is D gene, clone size, J gene, V gene, CDR3 protein. A D gene is named only where the DNA matches it firmly. Clone size is shown for a subset of rows, as once, few, many or a class of expanded clone.

d_call: NA
clone_size: few
j_call: TRBJ2-7
v_call: TRBV30
cdr3_aa: CAWIPPAGRYEQYF

d_call: NA
clone_size: NA
j_call: TRBJ1-5
v_call: TRBV2
cdr3_aa: CASSDSLPNQPQHF

d_call: NA
clone_size: NA
j_call: TRBJ1-1
v_call: TRBV5-1
cdr3_aa: CASSLGRGRGRDTEAFF

d_call: TRBD2
clone_size: NA
j_call: TRBJ2-1
v_call: TRBV25-1
cdr3_aa: CASGTGTSGNEQFF

d_call: TRBD2
clone_size: NA
j_call: TRBJ2-3
v_call: TRBV18
cdr3_aa: CASSPPGLAGGSSDTQYF

d_call: TRBD2
clone_size: once
j_call: TRBJ2-3
v_call: TRBV6-5
cdr3_aa: CASARRGNTDTQYF

d_call: NA
clone_size: NA
j_call: TRBJ1-3
v_call: TRBV19
cdr3_aa: CASSSSGIPTGNTIYF

d_call: NA
clone_size: NA
j_call: TRBJ1-1
v_call: TRBV20-1
cdr3_aa: CSAIQGTEAFF

d_call: NA
clone_size: NA
j_call: TRBJ2-7
v_call: TRBV14
cdr3_aa: CASSQDPHTGLTYEQYF

d_call: NA
clone_size: NA
j_call: TRBJ1-2
v_call: TRBV10-3
cdr3_aa: CAISERGNGYTF

d_call: NA
clone_size: NA
j_call: TRBJ1-2
v_call: TRBV5-4
cdr3_aa: CASRGNNYGYTF

d_call: NA
clone_size: NA
j_call: TRBJ1-1
v_call: TRBV6-1
cdr3_aa: CASSEALEGSYTEAFF

d_call: NA
clone_size: once
j_call: TRBJ1-6
v_call: TRBV7-6
cdr3_aa: CASSRRPPQGSSPLHF

d_call: TRBD1
clone_size: NA
j_call: TRBJ1-5
v_call: TRBV24-1
cdr3_aa: CATGTGVDGNQPQHF

d_call: NA
clone_size: NA
j_call: TRBJ1-5
v_call: TRBV7-6
cdr3_aa: CASSLADSSNQPQHF

d_call: TRBD2
clone_size: NA
j_call: TRBJ2-3
v_call: TRBV18
cdr3_aa: CASSPASGATSTDTQYF

d_call: NA
clone_size: NA
j_call: TRBJ2-5
v_call: TRBV5-1
cdr3_aa: CASSLVQSLYQETQYF

d_call: TRBD2
clone_size: NA
j_call: TRBJ2-3
v_call: TRBV30
cdr3_aa: CAWIRGRGGDTDTQYF

d_call: NA
clone_size: few
j_call: TRBJ2-5
v_call: TRBV7-8
cdr3_aa: CASSFFREETQYF

d_call: TRBD1
clone_size: NA
j_call: TRBJ2-3
v_call: TRBV5-6
cdr3_aa: CASSSRLLPGQGATDTQYF

d_call: TRBD2
clone_size: NA
j_call: TRBJ2-1
v_call: TRBV5-4
cdr3_aa: CASSLPLAGAYNEQFF

d_call: TRBD1
clone_size: NA
j_call: TRBJ1-1
v_call: TRBV3-1/TRBV3-2
cdr3_aa: CASSPGTALVNTEAFF

d_call: TRBD1
clone_size: NA
j_call: TRBJ2-5
v_call: TRBV7-3
cdr3_aa: CASSPTGWTQETQYF

d_call: NA
clone_size: NA
j_call: TRBJ1-3
v_call: TRBV3-1/TRBV3-2
cdr3_aa: CASSPLTGAAGNTIYF

d_call: NA
clone_size: NA
j_call: TRBJ1-5
v_call: TRBV20-1
cdr3_aa: CSASIVGSNQPQHF

d_call: NA
clone_size: NA
j_call: TRBJ2-3
v_call: TRBV18
cdr3_aa: CASSPYVGAITDTQYF

d_call: NA
clone_size: NA
j_call: TRBJ2-3
v_call: TRBV18
cdr3_aa: CASSRTGLADTQYF

d_call: TRBD2
clone_size: NA
j_call: TRBJ2-3
v_call: TRBV25-1
cdr3_aa: CASSEFQLAGSSTDTQYF

d_call: TRBD2
clone_size: NA
j_call: TRBJ2-3
v_call: TRBV14
cdr3_aa: CASSRAGGPGTDTQYF

d_call: NA
clone_size: NA
j_call: TRBJ1-4
v_call: TRBV3-1/TRBV3-2
cdr3_aa: CASSLSEKLFF

d_call: NA
clone_size: NA
j_call: TRBJ2-1
v_call: TRBV7-3
cdr3_aa: CASSSLPGGNEQFF

d_call: TRBD1
clone_size: NA
j_call: TRBJ1-4
v_call: TRBV5-1
cdr3_aa: CASSLGQGPATNEKLFF

d_call: NA
clone_size: NA
j_call: TRBJ2-5
v_call: TRBV5-1
cdr3_aa: CASSFTSRETQYF

d_call: TRBD1
clone_size: NA
j_call: TRBJ1-6
v_call: TRBV2
cdr3_aa: CASSPGQRNSPLHF

d_call: NA
clone_size: NA
j_call: TRBJ1-1
v_call: TRBV18
cdr3_aa: CASSQHKNTEAFF

d_call: NA
clone_size: NA
j_call: TRBJ2-5
v_call: TRBV5-4
cdr3_aa: CASTLDQLQETQYF

d_call: NA
clone_size: NA
j_call: TRBJ2-7
v_call: TRBV19
cdr3_aa: CASSIEQGGAYEQYF

d_call: TRBD2
clone_size: NA
j_call: TRBJ2-3
v_call: TRBV19
cdr3_aa: CASSKTSSTDTQYF

d_call: TRBD2
clone_size: NA
j_call: TRBJ2-1
v_call: TRBV2
cdr3_aa: CASSETSGGDNEQFF